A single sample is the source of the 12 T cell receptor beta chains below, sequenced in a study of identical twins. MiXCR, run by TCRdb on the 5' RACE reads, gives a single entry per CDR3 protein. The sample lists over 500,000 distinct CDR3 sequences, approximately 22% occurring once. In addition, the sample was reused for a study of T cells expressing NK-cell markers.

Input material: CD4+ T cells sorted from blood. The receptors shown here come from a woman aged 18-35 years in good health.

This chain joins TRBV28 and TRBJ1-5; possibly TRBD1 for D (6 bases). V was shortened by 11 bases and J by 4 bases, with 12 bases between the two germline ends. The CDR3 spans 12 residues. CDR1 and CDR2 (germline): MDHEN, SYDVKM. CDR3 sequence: CAGGRGNQPQHF. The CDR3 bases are TGTGCCGGGGGCAGGGGTAATCAGCCCCAGCATTTT.

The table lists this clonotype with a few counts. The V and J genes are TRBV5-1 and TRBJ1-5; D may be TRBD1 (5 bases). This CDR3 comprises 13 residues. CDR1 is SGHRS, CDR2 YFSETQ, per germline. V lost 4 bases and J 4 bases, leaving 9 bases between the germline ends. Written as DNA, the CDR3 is TGCGCCAGCAGCCGGGACGTGAATCAGCCCCAGCATTTT. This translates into CASSRDVNQPQHF. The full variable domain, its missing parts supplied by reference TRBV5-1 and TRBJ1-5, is KAGVTQTPRYLIKTRGQQVTLSCSPISGHRSVSWYQQTPGQGLQFLFEYFSETQRNKGNFPGRFSGRQFSNSRSEMNVSTLELGDSALYLCASSRDVNQPQHFGDGTRLSIL.

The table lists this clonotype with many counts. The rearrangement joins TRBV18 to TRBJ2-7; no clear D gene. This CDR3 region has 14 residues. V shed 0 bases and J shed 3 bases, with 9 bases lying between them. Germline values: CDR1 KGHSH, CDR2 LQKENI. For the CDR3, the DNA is TGTGCCAGCTCACCACCACCCAGGAGCTACGAGCAGTACTTC. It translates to CASSPPPRSYEQYF.

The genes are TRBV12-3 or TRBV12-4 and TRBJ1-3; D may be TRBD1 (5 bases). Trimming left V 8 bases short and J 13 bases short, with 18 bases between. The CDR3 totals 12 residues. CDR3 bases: TGTGCCAGCCGAGGGTTCGGAGGACATATATATTTT. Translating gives CASRGFGGHIYF.

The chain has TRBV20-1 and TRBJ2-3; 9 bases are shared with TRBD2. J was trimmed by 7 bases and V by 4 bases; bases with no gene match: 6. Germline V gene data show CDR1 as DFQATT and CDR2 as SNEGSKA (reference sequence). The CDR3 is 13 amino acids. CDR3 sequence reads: CSAIASGVNTQYF. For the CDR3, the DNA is TGCAGTGCTATAGCTAGCGGGGTTAATACGCAGTATTTT.

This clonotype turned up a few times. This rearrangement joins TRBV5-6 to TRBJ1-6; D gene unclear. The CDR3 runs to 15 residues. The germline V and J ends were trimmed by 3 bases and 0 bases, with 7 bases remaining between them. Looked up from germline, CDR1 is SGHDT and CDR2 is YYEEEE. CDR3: CASSYKSSYNSPLHF. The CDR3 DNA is TGTGCCAGCAGCTACAAGAGCTCCTATAATTCACCCCTCCACTTT.

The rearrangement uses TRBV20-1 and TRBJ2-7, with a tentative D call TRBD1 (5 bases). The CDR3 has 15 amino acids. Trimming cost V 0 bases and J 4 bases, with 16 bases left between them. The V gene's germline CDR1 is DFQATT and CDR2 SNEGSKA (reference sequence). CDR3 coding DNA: TGCAGTGCTAGAGATGATTCAGGGTTTGGGTACGAGCAGTACTTC. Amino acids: CSARDDSGFGYEQYF.

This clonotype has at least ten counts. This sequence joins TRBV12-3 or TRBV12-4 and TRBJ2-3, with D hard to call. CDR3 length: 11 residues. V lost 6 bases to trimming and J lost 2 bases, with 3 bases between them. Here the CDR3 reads CASRITDTQYF. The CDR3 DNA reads TGTGCCAGCAGAATCACAGATACGCAGTATTTT.

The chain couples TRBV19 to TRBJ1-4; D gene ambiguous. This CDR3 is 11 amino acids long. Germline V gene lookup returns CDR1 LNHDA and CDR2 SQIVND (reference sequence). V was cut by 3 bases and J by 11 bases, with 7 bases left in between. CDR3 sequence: CASSMGSKLFF. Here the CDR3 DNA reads TGTGCCAGTAGTATGGGCTCGAAACTGTTTTTT.

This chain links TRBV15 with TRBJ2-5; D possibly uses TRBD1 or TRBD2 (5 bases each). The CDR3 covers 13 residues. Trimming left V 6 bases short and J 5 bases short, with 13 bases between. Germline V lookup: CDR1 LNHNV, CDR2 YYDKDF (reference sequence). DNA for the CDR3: TGTGCCACCAGTGGGACCAGGCGTGAGACCCAGTACTTC. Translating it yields CATSGTRRETQYF. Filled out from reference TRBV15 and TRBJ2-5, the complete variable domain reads DAMVIQNPRYQVTQFGKPVTLSCSQTLNHNVMYWYQQKSSQAPKLLFHYYDKDFNNEADTPDNFQSRRPNTSFCFLDIRSPGLGDTAMYLCATSGTRRETQYFGPGTRLLVL.

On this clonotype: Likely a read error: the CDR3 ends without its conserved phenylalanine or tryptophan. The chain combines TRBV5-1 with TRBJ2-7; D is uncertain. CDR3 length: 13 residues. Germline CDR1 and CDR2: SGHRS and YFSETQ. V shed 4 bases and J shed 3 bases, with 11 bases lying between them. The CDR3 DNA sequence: TGCGCCAGCAGCCGCTTAGGTGGCTACGAGCAGTACATC. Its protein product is CASSRLGGYEQYI.

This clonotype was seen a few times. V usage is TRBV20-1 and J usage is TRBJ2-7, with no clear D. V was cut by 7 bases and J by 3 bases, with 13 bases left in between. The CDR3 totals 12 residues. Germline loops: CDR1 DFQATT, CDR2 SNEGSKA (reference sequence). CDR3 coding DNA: TGCAGTGGTACCCCTGATTTCTACGAGCAGTACTTC. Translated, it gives CSGTPDFYEQYF.